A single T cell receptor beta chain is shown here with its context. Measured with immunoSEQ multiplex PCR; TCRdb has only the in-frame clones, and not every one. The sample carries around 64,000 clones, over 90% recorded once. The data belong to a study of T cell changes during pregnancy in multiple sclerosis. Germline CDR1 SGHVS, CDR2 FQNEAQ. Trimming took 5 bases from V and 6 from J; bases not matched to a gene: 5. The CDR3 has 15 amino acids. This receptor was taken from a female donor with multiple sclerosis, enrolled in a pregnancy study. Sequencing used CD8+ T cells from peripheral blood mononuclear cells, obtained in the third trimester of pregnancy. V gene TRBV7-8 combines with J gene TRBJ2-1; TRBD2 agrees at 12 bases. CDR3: CASSRTSGNFNEQFF. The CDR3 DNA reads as TGTGCCAGCAGCCGGACTAGCGGGAATTTCAATGAGCAGTTCTTC.